The T cell receptor beta chain described here comes from a study of T cell changes during pregnancy in multiple sclerosis. Only in-frame clones appear in the TCRdb table, and some are missing; sequencing was by immunoSEQ multiplex PCR. Of around 34,000 clones in the sample, about nine tenths were seen once. From germline, CDR1 is LGHNA and CDR2 YSLEER. J was trimmed by 2 bases and V by 1 base; bases with no gene match: 6. This CDR3 is 18 amino acids long. Sequenced material: CD8+ T cells from peripheral blood mononuclear cells, taken in the first trimester of pregnancy. The TCR was taken from a female donor with multiple sclerosis, enrolled in a pregnancy study. The chain employs TRBV4-3 and TRBJ2-3; 13 bases map to TRBD2. The CDR3: CASSQALTSGRVTDTQYF. The CDR3 DNA is TGCGCCAGCAGCCAAGCCCTTACTAGCGGGAGGGTCACAGATACGCAGTATTTT.